One TCR beta chain is described in this entry. This sample was included in a study of blood T cell repertoires in COVID-19. Study background: There were acute and convalescent COVID-19 samples, and they came from the United States, Italy and Spain.

There are 13 residues in the CDR3. The V and J ends lost 3 bases and 7 bases, in that order; junction bases with no gene match: 5. Germline V gives CDR1 LGHDT, CDR2 YNNKEL (reference sequence). Original processing notes: The assay estimated nucleated cells by amplifying reference gene primers. Some clones are missing from TCRdb's copy, which holds only in-frame ones; the method was immunoSEQ multiplex PCR. V and J calls and clone size are copied from that table; D and trimming were computed from the DNA. Among almost 250,000 clones listed, around nine tenths were seen once. The sequencing sample was made of peripheral blood. The clonotype comes from a woman in her sixties or seventies who had recovered from COVID-19. The J gene is TRBJ2-7, the V gene TRBV3-1 (or the pseudogene TRBV3-2), with TRBD1 identical over 8 bases. The DNA of the CDR3 is TGTGCCAGCAGCCAGGCGGGACAGGCTGAGCAGTACTTC. Its translation: CASSQAGQAEQYF.